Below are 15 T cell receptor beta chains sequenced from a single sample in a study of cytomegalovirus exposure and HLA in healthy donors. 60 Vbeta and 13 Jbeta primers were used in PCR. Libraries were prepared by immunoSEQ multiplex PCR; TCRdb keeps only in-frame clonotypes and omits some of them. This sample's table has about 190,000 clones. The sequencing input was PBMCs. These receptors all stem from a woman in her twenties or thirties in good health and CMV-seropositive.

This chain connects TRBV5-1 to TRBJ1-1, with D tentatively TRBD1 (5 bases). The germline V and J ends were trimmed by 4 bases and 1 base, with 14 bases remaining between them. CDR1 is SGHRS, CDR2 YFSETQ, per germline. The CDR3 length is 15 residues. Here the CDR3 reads CASSPTWGGNTEAFF. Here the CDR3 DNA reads TGCGCCAGCAGCCCCACTTGGGGGGGGAACACTGAAGCTTTCTTT.

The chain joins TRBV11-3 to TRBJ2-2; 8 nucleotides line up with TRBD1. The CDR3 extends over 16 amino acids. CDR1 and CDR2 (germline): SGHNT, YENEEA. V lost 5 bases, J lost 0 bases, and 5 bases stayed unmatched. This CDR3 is CASSPQGAANTGELFF. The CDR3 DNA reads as TGTGCCAGCAGCCCGCAGGGGGCGGCGAACACCGGGGAGCTGTTTTTT.

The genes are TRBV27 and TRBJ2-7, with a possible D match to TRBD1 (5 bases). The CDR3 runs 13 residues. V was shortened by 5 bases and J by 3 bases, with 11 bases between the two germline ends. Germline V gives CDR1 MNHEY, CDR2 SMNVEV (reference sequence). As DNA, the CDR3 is TGTGCCAGCAGTCTGACAGCCTTCTACGAGCAGTACTTC. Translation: CASSLTAFYEQYF.

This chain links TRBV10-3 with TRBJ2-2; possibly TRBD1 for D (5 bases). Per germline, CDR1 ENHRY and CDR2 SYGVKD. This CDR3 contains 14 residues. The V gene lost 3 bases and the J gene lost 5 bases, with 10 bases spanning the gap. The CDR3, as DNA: TGTGCCATCAGTGAACAGGACGGTACCGGGGAGCTGTTTTTT. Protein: CAISEQDGTGELFF.

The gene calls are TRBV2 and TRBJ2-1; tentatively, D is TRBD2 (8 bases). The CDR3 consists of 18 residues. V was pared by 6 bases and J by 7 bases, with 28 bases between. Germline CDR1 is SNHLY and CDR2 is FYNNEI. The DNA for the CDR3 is TGTGCCAGCAGCGACAGGGTTCGGACTAGCTCCCTGAGAAATGAGCAGTTCTTC. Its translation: CASSDRVRTSSLRNEQFF.

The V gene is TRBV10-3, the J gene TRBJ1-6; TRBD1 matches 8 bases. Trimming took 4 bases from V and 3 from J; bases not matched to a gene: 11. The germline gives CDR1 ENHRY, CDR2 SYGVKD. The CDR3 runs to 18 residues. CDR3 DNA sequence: TGTGCCATCAGTGCGGTCCAGGGGGCGCAAAGCTATAATTCACCCCTCCACTTT. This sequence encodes CAISAVQGAQSYNSPLHF.

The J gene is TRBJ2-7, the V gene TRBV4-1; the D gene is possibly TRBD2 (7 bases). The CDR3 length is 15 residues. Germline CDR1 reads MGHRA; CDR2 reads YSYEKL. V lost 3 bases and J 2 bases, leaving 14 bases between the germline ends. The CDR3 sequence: CASSHHREGTYEQYF. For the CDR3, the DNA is TGCGCCAGCAGCCACCACAGGGAGGGGACCTACGAGCAGTACTTC.

The CDR3 protein is CASSFGLAPYEQYF. In DNA, the CDR3 is TGTGCCAGCAGCTTCGGACTAGCGCCCTACGAGCAGTACTTC. The V and J genes are TRBV7-2 and TRBJ2-7, with 9 bases that match TRBD2. V lost 3 bases and J lost 2; bases outside the gene matches: 2. Germline values: CDR1 SGHTA, CDR2 FQGNSA. This CDR3 comprises 14 residues.

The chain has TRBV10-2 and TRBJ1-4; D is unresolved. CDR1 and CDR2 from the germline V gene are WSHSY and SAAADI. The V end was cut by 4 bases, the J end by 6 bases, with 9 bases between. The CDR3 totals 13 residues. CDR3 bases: TGCGCCAGCAGTGTACGAGCGGATGAAAAACTGTTTTTT. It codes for CASSVRADEKLFF.

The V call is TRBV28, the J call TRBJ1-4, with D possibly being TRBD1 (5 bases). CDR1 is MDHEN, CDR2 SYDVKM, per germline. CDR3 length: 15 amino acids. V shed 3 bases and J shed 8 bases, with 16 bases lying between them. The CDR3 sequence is CASSFRQPGGEKLFF. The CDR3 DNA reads TGTGCCAGCAGTTTCCGACAGCCCGGAGGGGAAAAACTGTTTTTT.

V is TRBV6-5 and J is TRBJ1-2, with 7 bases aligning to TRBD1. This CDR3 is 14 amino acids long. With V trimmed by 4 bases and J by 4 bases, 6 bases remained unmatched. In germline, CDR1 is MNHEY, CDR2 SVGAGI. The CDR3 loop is CASSFRQGGYGYTF. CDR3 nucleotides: TGTGCCAGCAGTTTTCGACAGGGTGGCTATGGCTACACCTTC.

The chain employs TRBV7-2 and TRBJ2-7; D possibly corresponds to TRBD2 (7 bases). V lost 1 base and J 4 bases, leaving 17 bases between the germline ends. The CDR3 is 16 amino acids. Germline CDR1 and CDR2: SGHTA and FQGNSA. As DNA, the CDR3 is TGTGCCAGCAGCTTAGTAGGGGGGGCTAAGGGTTACGAGCAGTACTTC. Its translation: CASSLVGGAKGYEQYF.

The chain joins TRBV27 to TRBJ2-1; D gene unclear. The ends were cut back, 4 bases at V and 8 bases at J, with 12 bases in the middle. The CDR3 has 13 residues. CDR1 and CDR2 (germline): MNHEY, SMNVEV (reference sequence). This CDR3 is CASSYHRSYEQFF. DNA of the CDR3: TGTGCCAGCAGTTACCACAGAAGTTATGAGCAGTTCTTC.

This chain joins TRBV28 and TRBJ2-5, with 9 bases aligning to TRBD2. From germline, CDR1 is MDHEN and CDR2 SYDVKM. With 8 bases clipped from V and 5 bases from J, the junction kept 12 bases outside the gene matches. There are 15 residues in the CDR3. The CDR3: CASLSGRLYGETQYF. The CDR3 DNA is TGTGCCAGCCTAAGCGGGAGGTTATACGGGGAGACCCAGTACTTC. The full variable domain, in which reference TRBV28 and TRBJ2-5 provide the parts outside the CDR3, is DVKVTQSSRYLVKRTGEKVFLECVQDMDHENMFWYRQDPGLGLRLIYFSYDVKMKEKGDIPEGYSVSREKKERFSLILESASTNQTSMYLCASLSGRLYGETQYFGPGTRLLVL.

CDR3 region: CASSLVPPGRGEKLFF. The CDR3 DNA is TGTGCCAGCAGCTTAGTCCCCCCGGGCAGGGGTGAAAAACTGTTTTTT. The genes are TRBV7-9 and TRBJ1-4, with D perhaps TRBD1 (6 bases). The CDR3 is made up of 16 amino acids. Germline V CDR1 and CDR2: SEHNR, FQNEAQ (reference sequence). Trimming took off 1 base at V and 7 bases at J, with 16 bases between the two ends. The full variable domain, with the rest looked up from reference TRBV7-9 and TRBJ1-4, is DTGVSQNPRHKITKRGQNVTFRCDPISEHNRLYWYRQTLGQGPEFLTYFQNEAQLEKSRLLSDRFSAERPKGSFSTLEIQRTEQGDSAMYLCASSLVPPGRGEKLFFGSGTQLSVL.